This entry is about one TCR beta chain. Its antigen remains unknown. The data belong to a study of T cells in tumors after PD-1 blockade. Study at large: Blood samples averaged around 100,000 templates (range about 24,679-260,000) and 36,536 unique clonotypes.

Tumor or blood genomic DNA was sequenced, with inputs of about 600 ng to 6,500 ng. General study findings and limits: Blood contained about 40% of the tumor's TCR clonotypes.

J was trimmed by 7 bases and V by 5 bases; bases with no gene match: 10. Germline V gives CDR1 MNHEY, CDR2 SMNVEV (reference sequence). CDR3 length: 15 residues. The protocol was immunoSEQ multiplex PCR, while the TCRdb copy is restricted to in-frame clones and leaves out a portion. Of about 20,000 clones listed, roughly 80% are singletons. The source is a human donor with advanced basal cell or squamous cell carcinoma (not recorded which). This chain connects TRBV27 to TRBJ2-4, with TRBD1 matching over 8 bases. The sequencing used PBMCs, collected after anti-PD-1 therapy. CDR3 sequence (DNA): TGTGCCAGCAGTAGCCCAGGGGGCGCCTGGAACATTCAGTACTTC. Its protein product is CASSSPGGAWNIQYF.